This T cell receptor (beta chain) was retrieved from a study of T cell responses to AZD1222 COVID-19 vaccine. Findings and limits, study-wide: CD4 TCRs linked to vaccination spanned spike, dominating at 160-218 and 743-854. Donors skewed white British and female; clonal diversity was possibly underestimated. Repertoires were collected only later (after the peak T cell response had occurred).

The table lists this clone with a count of one. Its antigen is as yet unknown. TCRdb's table, derived via immunoSEQ multiplex PCR, lists solely in-frame clones and lacks some. The sample has over 100,000 clones; around 90% are singletons. This clonotype originated in an adult in good health. The specimen comprised peripheral blood, sampled on day 0 of MenACWY control vaccination.

This CDR3 reads CASSQARQGSNSPLHF. The CDR3 bases are TGCGCCAGCAGCCAAGCCAGACAGGGGAGCAATTCACCCCTCCACTTT. This chain joins TRBV4-1 and TRBJ1-6, with TRBD1 matching 8 bases. The V gene's germline CDR1 is MGHRA and CDR2 YSYEKL. There are 16 residues in the CDR3. V was pared by 1 base and J by 7 bases, with 6 bases of the junction left unmatched.